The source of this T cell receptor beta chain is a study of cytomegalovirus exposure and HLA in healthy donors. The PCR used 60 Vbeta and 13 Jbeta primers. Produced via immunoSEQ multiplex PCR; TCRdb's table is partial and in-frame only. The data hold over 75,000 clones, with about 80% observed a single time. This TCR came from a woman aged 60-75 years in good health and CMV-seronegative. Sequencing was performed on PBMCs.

The CDR3 reads CASSYEGGTGVQYF. The CDR3 nucleotides are TGTGCCAGCAGTTACGAAGGGGGCACGGGCGTGCAGTACTTC. The chain couples TRBV6-6 to TRBJ2-7; 7 bases match TRBD1. Trimming removed 2 bases from V and 9 bases from J; junction bases left unmatched: 10. Germline values: CDR1 MNHNY, CDR2 SVGAGI (reference sequence). CDR3 length: 14 residues.